Listed below are T cell receptor beta chains from one sample, sequenced in a study of T-cell memory formation after mild COVID-19. TCRdb used MiXCR to reprocess the 5' RACE reads, holding one entry per CDR3 protein. This table holds 190,000 or so distinct CDR3 sequences, roughly a tenth found once. Sample: PBMCs or a T cell subset sorted from them (not recorded which). These receptors all stem from a man aged 18-30 years who had mild COVID-19 (a few samples of this study predate the infection). Cell type and time point are not known. CDR3s include the opening cysteine and the closing phenylalanine or tryptophan. The D gene is left open where the match is weak. Clone size is given for some rows only: seen once, a few or many times, or a class if the clone is expanded.

TGTGCCAGCAGCCTAGAGGGGTTCACTTCTGAGAACACCATATATTTT	CASSLEGFTSENTIYF	TRBJ1-3	-	-	TRBV7-6
TGCGCCAGCAGCTTGGTTTCCAGACTCTACGAGCAGTACTTC	CASSLVSRLYEQYF	TRBJ2-7	few	-	TRBV5-1
TGCGCCAGCAGTGACCACCGACCCCATGCCTCCTACGAGCAGTACTTC	CASSDHRPHASYEQYF	TRBJ2-7	-	-	TRBV10-2
TGCGCCAGCAGCTCTAGCGGGGGGGCCGGAGATACGCAGTATTTT	CASSSSGGAGDTQYF	TRBJ2-3	few	TRBD2	TRBV5-1
TGTGCCAGCAGCTCGACAGCGAACACTGAAGCTTTCTTT	CASSSTANTEAFF	TRBJ1-1	many	-	TRBV5-4
TGCGCCAGCAGCTTGCGAACAGGGTATGAGCAGTTCTTC	CASSLRTGYEQFF	TRBJ2-1	-	-	TRBV5-1
TGTGCCAGCAGCCAAGAGAGAAGTCAGCCCCAGCATTTT	CASSQERSQPQHF	TRBJ1-5	few	-	TRBV3-1
TGTGCCAGCAGGATCGTGGGGAACACTGAAGCTTTCTTT	CASRIVGNTEAFF	TRBJ1-1	-	-	TRBV12-3/TRBV12-4
TGTGCCTGGAGTGACACAACAGGCTATGGCTACACCTTC	CAWSDTTGYGYTF	TRBJ1-2	-	-	TRBV30
TGTGCCAGCAGCTCGGTACTAGCGGGGGAGGAGACCCAGTACTTC	CASSSVLAGEETQYF	TRBJ2-5	many	TRBD2	TRBV7-9
TGTGCCAGCAGCCCGCAAGGAACAGGGTGGACCGGGGAGCTGTTTTTT	CASSPQGTGWTGELFF	TRBJ2-2	-	-	TRBV7-2
TGTGCCAGCAGCCAAGGGGACAGGGCCGACACAGATACGCAGTATTTT	CASSQGDRADTDTQYF	TRBJ2-3	-	TRBD1	TRBV4-2